These T cell receptor beta chains were read from a single sample in a study of shared clonotypes between healthy human individuals. Some clones are missing from TCRdb's copy, which holds only in-frame ones; the method was immunoSEQ multiplex PCR. The sample includes about 1 million clones, roughly 80% of them seen just once. Input material: memory CD4+ T cells sorted from blood. The receptors were sampled from a man aged 18 to 35 in good health. CDR3s include the opening cysteine and the closing phenylalanine or tryptophan. A D gene is named only where the DNA matches it firmly. Only part of the rows carry a size: once, few, many, or a class if the clone is expanded.

d_call,j_call,v_call,clone_size,cdr3_nt,cdr3_aa
.,TRBJ1-5,TRBV28,.,TGTGCCAGCAGTTTGGGGGGCGCGAGCAATCAGCCCCAGCATTTT,CASSLGGASNQPQHF
.,TRBJ2-6,TRBV4-2,once,TGTGCCAGCAGCCAAGATCTAGGGAACTCTGGGGCCAACGTCCTGACTTTC,CASSQDLGNSGANVLTF
.,TRBJ2-3,TRBV10-3,.,TGTGCCATCAGTGAGTCAGGGGGAGATACGCAGTATTTT,CAISESGGDTQYF
.,TRBJ2-7,TRBV10-3,.,TGTGCCATCAGGGATACTAGACAGGTTTCCTACGAGCAGTACTTC,CAIRDTRQVSYEQYF
.,TRBJ2-1,TRBV19,.,TGTGCCAGTAATTTAGGGCAGACCTACAATGAGCAGTTCTTC,CASNLGQTYNEQFF
.,TRBJ2-2,TRBV10-2,once,TGCGCCAGCGGAGGCCCGGGCCAGAGTTATCCCGGGGAGCTGTTTTTT,CASGGPGQSYPGELFF
TRBD1,TRBJ2-5,TRBV5-6,.,TGTGCCAGCAGCGTACAGGGGTTCGGCCAAGAGACCCAGTACTTC,CASSVQGFGQETQYF
.,TRBJ1-1,TRBV25-1,few,TGTGCCTCACAAGGGCAGGGTCAGAACACTGAAGCTTTCTTT,CASQGQGQNTEAFF
TRBD2,TRBJ2-2,TRBV6-6,.,TGTGCCAGCAGTCGGACTAGCGGGGTCGGGGAGCTGTTTTTT,CASSRTSGVGELFF
.,TRBJ1-2,TRBV12-5,.,TGTGCTAGTGGTTTGGATCCTATGGGCTACACCTTC,CASGLDPMGYTF
.,TRBJ2-1,TRBV2,.,TGTGCCAGCAGTGAAACGCGGGGAGGCTCCTACAATGAGCAGTTCTTC,CASSETRGGSYNEQFF
TRBD2,TRBJ2-5,TRBV11-3,.,TGTGCCAGCAGCGCCGGGACTAGCGGTGGAGAGACCCAGTACTTC,CASSAGTSGGETQYF
.,TRBJ1-3,TRBV7-9,.,TGTGCCAGCAGCTTAATCGGGGGCCTAAACACCATATATTTT,CASSLIGGLNTIYF
.,TRBJ2-7,TRBV5-1,.,TGCGCCAGCAGCTCGAGACCCGAGATGTACGAGCAGTACTTC,CASSSRPEMYEQYF
.,TRBJ2-3,TRBV5-6,few,TGTGCCAGCAGCTTACCCTTCGTAGGTAGGGATACGCAGTATTTT,CASSLPFVGRDTQYF
TRBD1,TRBJ2-7,TRBV5-4,.,TGTGCCAGCAGCAGGGACAGTTTCTACGAGCAGTACTTC,CASSRDSFYEQYF
.,TRBJ1-3,TRBV6-5,.,TGTGCCAGCAGTCAAACTCCTAGCTCTGGAAACACCATATATTTT,CASSQTPSSGNTIYF
.,TRBJ1-2,TRBV28,.,TGTGCCAGCAGCCTCCCGGGCTATGGCTACACCTTC,CASSLPGYGYTF
.,TRBJ1-5,TRBV5-8,.,TGTGCCAGCAGCAAAGCGGGGGCGGGAGGTTACAATCAGCCCCAGCATTTT,CASSKAGAGGYNQPQHF
.,TRBJ1-5,TRBV5-1,.,TGCGCCAGCAGCTTGGCGGGAGGGAATCAGCCCCAGCATTTT,CASSLAGGNQPQHF
.,TRBJ1-2,TRBV25-1,.,TGTGCCAGCAGTGCCCTAAGTAGCGGGGGAGGGTATGGCTACACCTTC,CASSALSSGGGYGYTF
.,TRBJ2-1,TRBV7-9,.,TGTGCCAGCAGCCCCCTCGGAGGCCCTCTAAACAATGAGCAGTTCTTC,CASSPLGGPLNNEQFF
.,TRBJ2-1,TRBV18,once,TGTGCCAGCTCACCACCGGCAGGGAGAAATGAGCAGTTCTTC,CASSPPAGRNEQFF
.,TRBJ2-3,TRBV18,many,TGTGCCAGCTCACCACCTGGCGGTGGCACAGATACGCAGTATTTT,CASSPPGGGTDTQYF
.,TRBJ1-4,TRBV14,.,TGTGCCAGCAGCTTGGGAGAAAAACTGTTTTTT,CASSLGEKLFF
.,TRBJ1-2,TRBV6-5,once,TGTGCCAGCAGTTACCAGGGGTTGACCGCTAACTATGGCTACACCTTC,CASSYQGLTANYGYTF
TRBD1,TRBJ1-6,TRBV5-8,.,TGTGCCAGCAGCAATGGGCTCAGGGGGGGATCACCCCTCCACTTT,CASSNGLRGGSPLHF
TRBD2,TRBJ2-2,TRBV6-1,.,TGTGCCAGCAGTCTAGCGGGGGGCACCACCGGGGAGCTGTTTTTT,CASSLAGGTTGELFF
.,TRBJ2-1,TRBV7-6,once,TGTGCCAGCAGCTTAGCGGTTGCAAATGAGCAGTTCTTC,CASSLAVANEQFF
.,TRBJ2-3,TRBV5-1,.,TGCGCCAGCAGCTTGGGCCCCCAAGCGGTGTTGGGAGGAGATACGCAGTATTTT,CASSLGPQAVLGGDTQYF
.,TRBJ1-1,TRBV21-1,.,TGTGCCAGCAGCAGGGAGGACAGGGGGACTACTATTGAAGCTTTCTTT,CASSREDRGTTIEAFF
TRBD2,TRBJ2-1,TRBV11-3,.,TGTGCCAGCAGCGCTACTAGCGGTTACAATGAGCAGTTCTTC,CASSATSGYNEQFF
TRBD1,TRBJ2-2,TRBV7-8,.,TGTGCCAGCAGCCCTACAGGGGCCACCGGGGAGCTGTTTTTT,CASSPTGATGELFF
TRBD2,TRBJ2-1,TRBV14,.,TGTGCCAGCAGCCTGACGGCAGGGACTAGATACAATGAGCAGTTCTTC,CASSLTAGTRYNEQFF
TRBD1,TRBJ2-7,TRBV2,.,TGTGCCAGCAGTGATGGTAGAGGGGACAGGGGTAGGTACGAGCAGTACTTC,CASSDGRGDRGRYEQYF
TRBD1,TRBJ1-2,TRBV5-1,.,TGCGCCAGCAGCCCAGAGACAGGGTACGGCTATGGCTACACCTTC,CASSPETGYGYGYTF
.,TRBJ1-2,TRBV18,once,TGTGCCAGCTCACCACCGAAGGAGCCTGGCTACACCTTC,CASSPPKEPGYTF
.,TRBJ1-1,TRBV6-5,.,TGTGCCAGCAGTTACTCCCGGTACATGAACACTGAAGCTTTCTTT,CASSYSRYMNTEAFF
.,TRBJ2-3,TRBV19,once,TGTGCCAGTAGTAAGAAAGGGTTCCTTTCTAGCACAGATACGCAGTATTTT,CASSKKGFLSSTDTQYF
TRBD1,TRBJ1-6,TRBV5-5,.,TGTGCCAGCAGCTTGGTTTTCGGGACAGGGACATCTTCACCCCTCCACTTT,CASSLVFGTGTSSPLHF
TRBD1,TRBJ2-3,TRBV5-4,.,TGTGCCAGCAGCCCCGGACAGGGGAGCACAGATACGCAGTATTTT,CASSPGQGSTDTQYF
.,TRBJ1-5,TRBV28,once,TGTGCCAGCAGTTTAGGTGGGGGGAATCAGCCCCAGCATTTT,CASSLGGGNQPQHF
.,TRBJ2-7,TRBV2,few,TGTGCCAGCAGCGCCGTTTTGGCGGGACACTCCTACGAGCAGTACTTC,CASSAVLAGHSYEQYF
.,TRBJ2-3,TRBV10-3,.,TGTGCCATCAGTGAGTCATCAGCAGGCACAGATACGCAGTATTTT,CAISESSAGTDTQYF
TRBD1,TRBJ2-3,TRBV5-1,few,TGCGCCAGCAGCCAGGGACAGGGGAGGGCTACGCAGTATTTT,CASSQGQGRATQYF
.,TRBJ1-1,TRBV2,.,TGTGCCACCGGGGGGAGTTACATGAACACTGAAGCTTTCTTT,CATGGSYMNTEAFF
.,TRBJ2-2,TRBV7-2,.,TGTGCCAGCAGCTTACGAGGGACAGCGGGATCCGGGGAGCTGTTTTTT,CASSLRGTAGSGELFF
.,TRBJ2-7,TRBV7-8,.,TGTGCCAGCAGCCTTCGACCGGGTTACCCCTCCTACGAGCAGTACTTC,CASSLRPGYPSYEQYF
TRBD2,TRBJ2-5,TRBV2,.,TGTGCCAGCAGCGCCCCTAGTCTCCTAGCGGCCCAAGAGACCCAGTACTTC,CASSAPSLLAAQETQYF
TRBD1,TRBJ1-2,TRBV6-1,.,TGTGCCAGCAGTGGTTACAGGGGAGACTATGGCTACACCTTC,CASSGYRGDYGYTF
TRBD2,TRBJ2-2,TRBV7-9,once,TGTGCCAGCAGCGCGAGCGGGGGGAACACCGGGGAGCTGTTTTTT,CASSASGGNTGELFF
TRBD2,TRBJ2-3,TRBV4-3,.,TGCGCCAGCAGCCATTCAACCGGGACTACCTGGACAGATACGCAGTATTTT,CASSHSTGTTWTDTQYF
.,TRBJ2-1,TRBV2,few,TGTGCCAGCAACGCCCAGAAGGCCTACAATGAGCAGTTCTTC,CASNAQKAYNEQFF